These 29 T cell receptor beta chains were all obtained from the same sample, sequenced in a study of blood T cells in healthy people across ages. Through a sample-barcoded 5' primer and a J-beta primer mix, a second PCR was run for about 6 to 11 cycles. One entry per CDR3 protein results from TCRdb running MiXCR on the 5' RACE reads. The sample records 850,000 to 1,000,000 distinct CDR3 sequences, roughly 52% being singletons. Sequences were obtained from blood. Every receptor here comes from a man aged 30 to 39 in good health.

This clonotype was counted between two and nine times. The chain combines TRBV11-3 with TRBJ2-5; 7 nucleotides match TRBD1. V lost 3 bases, J lost 5 bases, and 6 bases stayed unmatched. Germline values: CDR1 SGHNT, CDR2 YENEEA. The CDR3 consists of 14 residues. CDR3 amino acids: CASSLTGNAETQYF. Here the CDR3 DNA reads TGTGCCAGCAGCTTGACAGGGAACGCTGAGACCCAGTACTTC. The full variable domain, in which reference TRBV11-3 and TRBJ2-5 provide the parts outside the CDR3, is EAGVVQSPRYKIIEKKQPVAFWCNPISGHNTLYWYLQNLGQGPELLIRYENEEAVDDSQLPKDRFSAERLKGVDSTLKIQPAELGDSAVYLCASSLTGNAETQYFGPGTRLLVL.

V is TRBV28 and J is TRBJ2-5; D is uncertain. This CDR3 is 15 amino acids long. Trimming pared 5 bases from V and 11 bases from J, leaving 24 bases between. CDR1 is MDHEN and CDR2 is SYDVKM in the germline V gene. CDR3 nucleotide sequence: TGTGCCAGCAGTCCCCGGAAGGGCTATGTACCGAAGCAGTACTTC. Protein: CASSPRKGYVPKQYF.

This clonotype was counted only a few times. This chain connects TRBV7-2 to TRBJ2-7; maybe TRBD1 (6 bases). V gave up 5 bases and J gave up 0 bases, with 17 bases separating them. The CDR3 length is 16 residues. Germline V lookup: CDR1 SGHTA, CDR2 FQGNSA. The CDR3 DNA is TGTGCCAGCAGCCCACGGACAGTTGCAAGCTCCTACGAGCAGTACTTC. This gives the protein CASSPRTVASSYEQYF.

Only a few counts were recorded for this clonotype. V and J are TRBV7-2 and TRBJ2-1; D is uncertain. From germline, CDR1 is SGHTA and CDR2 FQGNSA. CDR3 size: 12 residues. Trimming took 5 bases from V and 5 from J, leaving 7 bases between them. CDR3 in amino acids: CASSQRNNEQFF. The CDR3 nucleotides are TGTGCCAGCAGCCAAAGGAACAATGAGCAGTTCTTC.

The chain joins TRBV12-3 or TRBV12-4 to TRBJ2-7; D ambiguous. The CDR3 has 13 amino acids. Trimming took 5 bases from V and 3 from J, leaving 11 bases between them. This CDR3 is CASSPTVYYEQYF. CDR3 sequence (DNA): TGTGCCAGCAGTCCCACAGTTTACTACGAGCAGTACTTC.

This clonotype was seen a handful of times. V and J are TRBV20-1 and TRBJ1-5; D uncertain. Germline CDR1 is DFQATT and CDR2 is SNEGSKA (reference sequence). This CDR3 region has 14 residues. V dropped 4 bases and J dropped 1 base, with 11 bases sitting between them. CDR3 bases: TGCAGTGCTACCCCTGGCGGCAGCAATCAGCCCCAGCATTTT. This codes for CSATPGGSNQPQHF.

J is TRBJ2-7 and V is TRBV20-1, with 12 bases that match TRBD2. The J call may be wrong; the DNA end is better matched by TRBJ2-5. CDR3 size: 14 residues. Germline V gene sequence: CDR1 DFQATT, CDR2 SNEGSKA (reference sequence). The CDR3 protein is CSATSGGAVKTQYF. The CDR3 region has the DNA TGCAGTGCTACTAGCGGGGGGGCCGTCAAGACCCAGTACTTC.

The chain employs TRBV10-3 and TRBJ2-7, with 10 nucleotides matching TRBD1. V shed 0 bases, J shed 7 bases, and the junction held 9 bases outside the gene matches. Germline V gene lookup returns CDR1 ENHRY and CDR2 SYGVKD. The CDR3 length is 16 residues. CDR3 protein: CAISESGGTGENEQYF. In nucleotides, the CDR3 is TGTGCCATCAGTGAGTCCGGGGGGACAGGGGAAAATGAGCAGTACTTC.

The chain carries TRBV19 and TRBJ2-3; 10 positions match TRBD1. CDR3 length: 17 amino acids. After removal of 5 bases from V and 1 base from J, the junction contained 9 bases not matched to a gene. From germline, CDR1 is LNHDA and CDR2 SQIVND (reference sequence). In nucleotides, the CDR3 is TGTGCCAGTAGTCTCCACTCCGGGACAGGGGGCACAGATACGCAGTATTTT. Protein sequence: CASSLHSGTGGTDTQYF.

About this clonotype: The junction differs from germline at one of its ends, possibly a read error. The chain carries TRBV20-1 and TRBJ2-7; D is tentatively TRBD1 or TRBD2 (5 bases each). CDR1 and CDR2 (germline): DFQATT, SNEGSKA (reference sequence). The CDR3 is made up of 16 amino acids. In DNA form, the CDR3 reads TGTAGCGTCGGAAGAGGGGTGGGGATTACCCGCTACGAGCAGTACTTC. This gives the protein CSVGRGVGITRYEQYF.

This clonotype was counted only a few times. V gene TRBV12-5 combines with J gene TRBJ2-1; maybe TRBD1 (6 bases). Per germline, CDR1 LGHNT and CDR2 FRNRAP. The CDR3 has 15 amino acids. Trimming shortened V by 5 bases and J by 3 bases, and 14 bases separated the two germline ends. CDR3 sequence (DNA): TGTGCTAGTGGTCCTAGACAGGATTACTACAATGAGCAGTTCTTC. The encoded protein is CASGPRQDYYNEQFF.

The chain couples TRBV29-1 to TRBJ1-1, with TRBD1 as a possible D gene (5 bases). The ends were cut back, 6 bases at V and 0 bases at J, with 11 bases in the middle. This CDR3 spans 13 amino acids. Germline loops: CDR1 SQVTM, CDR2 ANQGSEA. In nucleotides, the CDR3 is TGCAGCGTAGGTGGGGGAGTGAACACTGAAGCTTTCTTT. Its translation: CSVGGGVNTEAFF.

The chain employs TRBV3-1 and TRBJ1-1; no clear D. Germline V gene sequence: CDR1 LGHDT, CDR2 YNNKEL (reference sequence). V dropped 8 bases and J dropped 2 bases, with 9 bases sitting between them. This CDR3 has 12 amino acids. CDR3 sequence: CASGVKNTEAFF. Written as DNA, the CDR3 is TGTGCCAGCGGTGTGAAAAACACTGAAGCTTTCTTT.

J is TRBJ2-1 and V is TRBV3-1; 7 nucleotides agree with TRBD1. The ends lost 0 bases at V and 9 bases at J; junction bases unmatched: 20. The CDR3 length is 19 residues. Germline V lookup: CDR1 LGHDT, CDR2 YNNKEL (reference sequence). The CDR3 protein is CASSQEARQGLFRGPEQFF. Here the CDR3 DNA reads TGTGCCAGCAGCCAAGAGGCGCGACAGGGCCTGTTTCGGGGACCTGAGCAGTTCTTC.

The rearrangement joins TRBV6-1 to TRBJ2-7; D is tentatively TRBD1 or TRBD2 (6 bases each). This CDR3 region has 13 residues. Trimming took 8 bases from V and 3 from J, leaving 14 bases between them. Germline V gene data show CDR1 as MNHNS and CDR2 as SASEGT. DNA of the CDR3: TGTGCCAGCTGGGGGGCTGCGGGCTACGAGCAGTACTTC. This translates into CASWGAAGYEQYF.

V gene TRBV12-3 or TRBV12-4 combines with J gene TRBJ1-2; no definite D call. This CDR3 is built from 13 residues. The ends were cut back, 7 bases at V and 7 bases at J, with 16 bases in the middle. CDR3 loop: CASTIGVGRGYTF. The CDR3 DNA sequence: TGTGCCAGCACCATCGGAGTAGGACGTGGCTACACCTTC.

The CDR3 protein is CSARERGGLINEQFF. CDR3 sequence (DNA): TGCAGTGCTAGAGAGCGGGGGGGACTAATAAATGAGCAGTTCTTC. This sequence joins TRBV20-1 and TRBJ2-1; 9 bases line up with TRBD2. CDR3 size: 15 residues. CDR1 and CDR2 (germline): DFQATT, SNEGSKA (reference sequence). Unmatched junction bases numbered 7, after V lost 0 bases and J lost 7 bases.

This rearrangement joins TRBV7-9 to TRBJ2-7; maybe TRBD2 (5 bases). This CDR3 has 14 amino acids. Per germline, CDR1 SEHNR and CDR2 FQNEAQ (reference sequence). Between the trimmed V and J ends, which lost 0 bases and 3 bases, there was a span of 9 bases. The CDR3 loop is CASSLAAGNYEQYF. CDR3 DNA sequence: TGTGCCAGCAGCTTAGCGGCCGGGAACTACGAGCAGTACTTC.

In this sample, this clonotype turned up once. The rearrangement uses TRBV7-3 and TRBJ2-3, with D perhaps matching TRBD2 (6 bases). From germline, CDR1 is SGHTA and CDR2 FQGTGA. V was trimmed by 5 bases and J by 0 bases, leaving 15 bases between them. The CDR3 is 16 residues long. CDR3 loop: CASSPWGTSSTDTQYF. CDR3 bases: TGTGCCAGCAGCCCCTGGGGGACTTCAAGCACAGATACGCAGTATTTT.

This clonotype showed up just a few times. The rearrangement uses TRBV12-3 or TRBV12-4 and TRBJ2-5, with unresolved D. CDR3 length: 13 residues. The germline V and J ends were trimmed by 6 bases and 5 bases, with 13 bases remaining between them. The CDR3 nucleotides read TGTGCCAGCAGAAACGGAGTTGAGGAGACCCAGTACTTC. It encodes CASRNGVEETQYF.

The chain links TRBV6-2 or TRBV6-3 to TRBJ2-1; TRBD2 aligns across 9 bases. Trimming removed 4 bases from V and 10 bases from J; junction bases left unmatched: 5. CDR1 is MNHEY and CDR2 is SVGEGT in the germline V gene. The CDR3 is 13 amino acids. Here the CDR3 DNA reads TGTGCCAGCAGTTCCGGACTAGCGCGGGAGCAGTTCTTC. It specifies CASSSGLAREQFF.

The chain has TRBV4-2 and TRBJ2-3; 13 bases agree with TRBD2. After removal of 4 bases from V and 6 bases from J, the junction contained 7 bases not matched to a gene. This CDR3 comprises 16 residues. Per the germline V gene, CDR1 is LGHNA and CDR2 is YNFKEQ. The CDR3 loop is CASSRRLAGGFDTQYF. In nucleotides, the CDR3 is TGTGCCAGCAGCCGCAGACTAGCGGGGGGATTTGATACGCAGTATTTT.

The chain is built from TRBV6-5 and TRBJ2-2, with D perhaps TRBD1 (5 bases). The length of the CDR3 is 17 residues. CDR1 MNHEY and CDR2 SVGAGI come from the germline V gene. Trimming left V 2 bases short and J 6 bases short, with 19 bases between. The CDR3 is CASSYLLKTASPGELFF. DNA for the CDR3: TGTGCCAGCAGTTACCTTCTAAAGACAGCCAGCCCCGGGGAGCTGTTTTTT.

Comments on this clonotype: A junction boundary mismatches the germline segment, possibly from a read error. The chain carries TRBV4-2 and TRBJ1-2; D is perhaps TRBD1 (5 bases). CDR3 size: 14 residues. CDR1 LGHNA and CDR2 YNFKEQ come from the germline V gene. The CDR3 reads CASSQELTDYGHTF. For the CDR3, the DNA is TGTGCCAGCAGCCAAGAGTTGACAGACTATGGCCACACCTTC.

V and J are TRBV7-8 and TRBJ1-4; D remains unclear. V lost 5 bases, J lost 11 bases, and 15 bases lay in between. This CDR3 is 13 amino acids long. Germline V gene sequence: CDR1 SGHVS, CDR2 FQNEAQ. The CDR3: CASSAPRTVKLFF. The DNA for the CDR3 is TGTGCCAGCAGCGCACCACGGACGGTCAAACTGTTTTTT.

A few counts support this clonotype. This chain's CDR3 is CAISEVPGGEETQYF. CDR3 nucleotide sequence: TGTGCCATCAGTGAGGTCCCAGGGGGGGAAGAGACCCAGTACTTC. The rearrangement uses TRBV10-3 and TRBJ2-5; D is possibly TRBD1 or TRBD2 (7 bases each). The V end was cut by 2 bases, the J end by 3 bases, with 13 bases between. CDR1 and CDR2 from the germline V gene are ENHRY and SYGVKD. The CDR3 runs to 15 residues.

This chain links TRBV7-9 with TRBJ2-5; perhaps TRBD1 as D (6 bases). This CDR3 has 16 amino acids. Germline CDR1 and CDR2: SEHNR and FQNEAQ (reference sequence). Trimming took 1 base from V and 4 from J, leaving 16 bases between them. For the CDR3, the DNA is TGTGCCAGCAGCTTAGGAGTGGGGGCCGTAGCAGAGACCCAGTACTTC. Translation: CASSLGVGAVAETQYF.

The V call is TRBV20-1, the J call TRBJ1-1; D not certain. Germline assignment: CDR1 DFQATT and CDR2 SNEGSKA (reference sequence). V gave up 3 bases and J gave up 1 base, with 12 bases separating them. This CDR3 contains 14 residues. The CDR3 DNA reads as TGCAGTGCTAGTCGGACCGGGCGGAACACTGAAGCTTTCTTT. It yields the protein CSASRTGRNTEAFF.

The chain is built from TRBV5-5 and TRBJ2-7; tentative D call: TRBD1 (7 bases). The CDR3 is 16 residues long. The ends were cut back, 3 bases at V and 3 bases at J, with 19 bases in the middle. Germline assignment: CDR1 SGHKS and CDR2 YYEKEE (reference sequence). The CDR3 reads CASSWRDRQEIYEQYF. The CDR3, as DNA: TGTGCCAGCAGCTGGAGGGACAGACAAGAGATCTACGAGCAGTACTTC.